Each of the 23 T cell receptor beta chains below was sequenced from the same sample in a study of cytomegalovirus exposure and HLA in healthy donors. Using immunoSEQ multiplex PCR, the repertoire was profiled, and TCRdb retains in-frame clones only, with some absent. The sample includes about 150,000 clones, approximately 94% of them seen just once. Material: PBMCs. These receptor sequences come from a man between 18 and 29 years old in good health and CMV-seropositive.

The chain couples TRBV2 to TRBJ2-3; weak D call: TRBD2 (6 bases). The length of the CDR3 is 14 residues. Looked up from germline, CDR1 is SNHLY and CDR2 is FYNNEI. V lost 6 bases to trimming and J lost 2 bases, with 12 bases between them. The CDR3 loop is CASRRRGNTDTQYF. CDR3 coding DNA: TGTGCCAGCAGAAGGCGCGGGAACACAGATACGCAGTATTTT.

The gene calls are TRBV9 and TRBJ2-4; the D is unclear. The length of the CDR3 is 16 residues. CDR1 SGDLS and CDR2 YYNGEE come from the germline V gene. Trimming pared 1 base from V and 3 bases from J, leaving 14 bases between. CDR3 DNA sequence: TGTGCCAGCAGCGTAAACAGAGCCACCTACAAAAACATTCAGTACTTC. As protein: CASSVNRATYKNIQYF.

The rearrangement links TRBV29-1 to TRBJ2-1; 10 nucleotides line up with TRBD2. The junction had 16 bases not matched to a gene; V was cut back by 0 bases and J by 2 bases. The CDR3 totals 20 residues. Germline CDR1 and CDR2: SQVTM and ANQGSEA. The CDR3 DNA follows: TGCAGCGTTGAAGATCGGGGAGGGAAAAGCGGGAGGGCCCCCTACAATGAGCAGTTCTTC. It is translated as CSVEDRGGKSGRAPYNEQFF.

This chain links TRBV28 with TRBJ1-4; D may be TRBD1 (5 bases). The V gene's germline CDR1 is MDHEN and CDR2 SYDVKM. CDR3 length: 12 residues. V gave up 7 bases and J gave up 7 bases, with 10 bases separating them. CDR3 region: CASTGWGEKLFF. The CDR3 region has the DNA TGTGCCAGCACAGGGTGGGGTGAAAAACTGTTTTTT. Variable domain in full (rest from reference TRBV28 and TRBJ1-4): DVKVTQSSRYLVKRTGEKVFLECVQDMDHENMFWYRQDPGLGLRLIYFSYDVKMKEKGDIPEGYSVSREKKERFSLILESASTNQTSMYLCASTGWGEKLFFGSGTQLSVL.

The J gene is TRBJ2-2, the V gene TRBV19; no clear D. Trimming cost V 5 bases and J 4 bases, with 8 bases left between them. CDR1 and CDR2 from the germline V gene are LNHDA and SQIVND (reference sequence). The CDR3 length is 13 residues. CDR3 amino acids: CASSSPGTGELFF. CDR3 coding DNA: TGTGCCAGTAGTTCCCCGGGCACCGGGGAGCTGTTTTTT.

This chain links TRBV27 with TRBJ2-1, with 11 nucleotides matching TRBD1. Germline CDR1 is MNHEY and CDR2 is SMNVEV (reference sequence). Germline trimming cut 3 bases from V and 5 bases from J; bases unmatched to any gene: 3. CDR3 length: 15 amino acids. The CDR3, as DNA: TGTGCCAGCAGTTTGGGGACAGGGGGGAACAATGAGCAGTTCTTC. This translates into CASSLGTGGNNEQFF.

The chain recombines TRBV27 with TRBJ1-2; perhaps TRBD1 as D (5 bases). This CDR3 comprises 13 residues. V gave up 5 bases and J gave up 4 bases, with 11 bases separating them. Germline CDR1 is MNHEY and CDR2 is SMNVEV (reference sequence). For the CDR3, the DNA is TGTGCCAGCAGTCCTTCAGGGTTCTATGGCTACACCTTC. Amino acids: CASSPSGFYGYTF.

The gene calls are TRBV5-1 and TRBJ2-7, with TRBD1 as a possible D gene (5 bases). CDR1 SGHRS and CDR2 YFSETQ come from the germline V gene. V lost 0 bases, J lost 4 bases, and 14 bases lay in between. The CDR3 has 15 amino acids. The CDR3 sequence is CASSLASQGVYEQYF. The CDR3 DNA is TGCGCCAGCAGCTTGGCCTCTCAGGGTGTGTACGAGCAGTACTTC. The variable domain in full, completed from reference TRBV5-1 and TRBJ2-7, reads KAGVTQTPRYLIKTRGQQVTLSCSPISGHRSVSWYQQTPGQGLQFLFEYFSETQRNKGNFPGRFSGRQFSNSRSEMNVSTLELGDSALYLCASSLASQGVYEQYFGPGTRLTVT.

The V call is TRBV6-1, the J call TRBJ1-5; maybe TRBD1 (5 bases). V lost 6 bases and J 4 bases, leaving 7 bases between the germline ends. From germline, CDR1 is MNHNS and CDR2 SASEGT. The CDR3 covers 12 residues. CDR3 protein: CASRRQNQPQHF. The CDR3 DNA is TGTGCCAGCAGAAGACAGAATCAGCCCCAGCATTTT.

The rearrangement links TRBV28 to TRBJ2-3, with D possibly matching TRBD2 (6 bases). The length of the CDR3 is 16 residues. Per the germline V gene, CDR1 is MDHEN and CDR2 is SYDVKM. V lost 9 bases and J 0 bases, leaving 19 bases between the germline ends. CDR3 amino acids: CASRRVADLSTDTQYF. The CDR3 region has the DNA TGTGCCAGTCGGAGGGTGGCGGATCTTAGCACAGATACGCAGTATTTT.

J is TRBJ2-1 and V is TRBV7-9, with 11 bases aligning to TRBD2. With 4 bases clipped from V and 9 bases from J, the junction kept 8 bases outside the gene matches. Germline V gives CDR1 SEHNR, CDR2 FQNEAQ (reference sequence). The CDR3 is 15 residues long. The CDR3 reads CASSSLAGGVAEQFF. The CDR3 bases are TGTGCCAGCAGCTCCCTAGCGGGAGGCGTCGCTGAGCAGTTCTTC.

This chain uses TRBV27 with TRBJ2-7, with 8 bases aligning to TRBD1. The CDR3 is made up of 12 amino acids. Losses at the gene ends were 6 bases for V and 9 bases for J; bases not matched to a gene: 7. Germline V lookup: CDR1 MNHEY, CDR2 SMNVEV (reference sequence). CDR3 bases: TGTGCCAGCAGCGAAGACAGGGGTCGGCAGTACTTC. Its translation is CASSEDRGRQYF.

J is TRBJ2-2 and V is TRBV5-1; D call uncertain. V lost 5 bases to trimming and J lost 3 bases, with 5 bases between them. CDR3 length equals 12 residues. CDR1 SGHRS and CDR2 YFSETQ come from the germline V gene. The CDR3 DNA sequence: TGCGCCAGCAGAGAGGACACCGGGGAGCTGTTTTTT. This sequence encodes CASREDTGELFF.

The chain is built from TRBV4-1 and TRBJ2-1, with D possibly matching TRBD1 (6 bases). CDR1 and CDR2 from the germline V gene are MGHRA and YSYEKL. V lost 4 bases to trimming and J lost 0 bases, with 28 bases between them. CDR3 length: 21 residues. The CDR3 region has the DNA TGCGCCAGCAGCCCTCACAGGGACGTAGCGTCTGGACCAAGCTCCTACAATGAGCAGTTCTTC. It is translated as CASSPHRDVASGPSSYNEQFF.

The rearrangement links TRBV28 to TRBJ1-5, with TRBD1 matching over 9 bases. There are 15 residues in the CDR3. Germline V CDR1 and CDR2: MDHEN, SYDVKM. Trimming took 6 bases from V and 0 from J; bases not matched to a gene: 3. As DNA, the CDR3 is TGTGCCAGCAGCCCGGACAGGGGTAGCAATCAGCCCCAGCATTTT. Encoded protein: CASSPDRGSNQPQHF. Full variable domain (rest looked up from reference TRBV28 and TRBJ1-5): DVKVTQSSRYLVKRTGEKVFLECVQDMDHENMFWYRQDPGLGLRLIYFSYDVKMKEKGDIPEGYSVSREKKERFSLILESASTNQTSMYLCASSPDRGSNQPQHFGDGTRLSIL.

This chain joins TRBV5-4 and TRBJ1-1, with D maybe TRBD1 (6 bases). The CDR3 covers 14 residues. From germline, CDR1 is SGHNT and CDR2 YYREEE (reference sequence). V was cut by 4 bases and J by 4 bases, with 14 bases left in between. The CDR3 spells CASSKGGVGTEAFF. CDR3 nucleotide sequence: TGTGCCAGCAGCAAAGGGGGGGTGGGCACTGAAGCTTTCTTT.

The chain carries TRBV28 and TRBJ1-2; tentatively, D is TRBD1 (6 bases). This CDR3 spans 14 amino acids. The germline gives CDR1 MDHEN, CDR2 SYDVKM. V was shortened by 3 bases and J by 0 bases, with 8 bases between the two germline ends. The chain's CDR3 is CASSFQGTNYGYTF. The CDR3 DNA is TGTGCCAGCAGTTTCCAGGGGACTAACTATGGCTACACCTTC.

This sequence joins TRBV5-1 and TRBJ1-2; a possible D gene is TRBD1 (5 bases). The V end lost 0 bases, the J end lost 8 bases, and 11 bases lay between the germline ends. CDR3 size: 13 residues. Germline V gene lookup returns CDR1 SGHRS and CDR2 YFSETQ. CDR3 loop: CASSLGWQGGYTF. CDR3 in DNA: TGCGCCAGCAGCTTGGGGTGGCAGGGCGGCTACACCTTC.

This clone was detected once. This sequence joins TRBV27 and TRBJ2-1, with 8 bases aligning to TRBD2. The length of the CDR3 is 13 residues. Germline lookup yields CDR1 MNHEY and CDR2 SMNVEV (reference sequence). J was trimmed by 9 bases and V by 5 bases; bases with no gene match: 6. CDR3 in DNA: TGTGCCAGCAGTCCGATAACTAGCGGTGAGCAGTTCTTC. Translating gives CASSPITSGEQFF.

The chain uses TRBV5-1 and TRBJ2-3; D ambiguous. V was shortened by 4 bases and J by 6 bases, with 9 bases between the two germline ends. CDR3 size: 12 residues. Germline CDR1 SGHRS, CDR2 YFSETQ. The CDR3 region has the DNA TGCGCCAGCAGCGAAGCTCTGGATACGCAGTATTTT. Its translation is CASSEALDTQYF. The full variable domain, in which reference TRBV5-1 and TRBJ2-3 provide the parts outside the CDR3, is KAGVTQTPRYLIKTRGQQVTLSCSPISGHRSVSWYQQTPGQGLQFLFEYFSETQRNKGNFPGRFSGRQFSNSRSEMNVSTLELGDSALYLCASSEALDTQYFGPGTRLTVL.

The chain is built from TRBV27 and TRBJ2-7; 7 bases map to TRBD1. Germline-derived CDR1 and CDR2 are MNHEY and SMNVEV (reference sequence). The length of the CDR3 is 15 residues. J gave up 0 bases and V 5 bases, and 7 bases lay outside the gene matches. The CDR3 sequence is CASSIGTASSYEQYF. As DNA, the CDR3 is TGTGCCAGCAGTATCGGGACAGCGAGCTCCTACGAGCAGTACTTC.

The chain is built from TRBV13 and TRBJ1-2, with TRBD1 as a possible D gene (6 bases). Germline V gives CDR1 PRHDT, CDR2 FYEKMQ (reference sequence). The V and J ends lost 4 bases and 5 bases respectively, with 20 bases between them. This CDR3 has 16 amino acids. The CDR3 sequence: CASSSPRQDGGYGYTF. Written as DNA, the CDR3 is TGTGCCAGCAGCTCCCCGAGACAGGACGGGGGGTATGGCTACACCTTC.

V usage is TRBV5-1 and J usage is TRBJ2-3; 8 nucleotides agree with TRBD1. After removal of 2 bases from V and 5 bases from J, the junction contained 7 bases not matched to a gene. Germline V lookup: CDR1 SGHRS, CDR2 YFSETQ. There are 15 residues in the CDR3. The CDR3 coding sequence is TGCGCCAGCAGCTTCCGGGACAGGTTAATAGATACGCAGTATTTT. Protein sequence: CASSFRDRLIDTQYF. The full variable domain, with the rest looked up from reference TRBV5-1 and TRBJ2-3, is KAGVTQTPRYLIKTRGQQVTLSCSPISGHRSVSWYQQTPGQGLQFLFEYFSETQRNKGNFPGRFSGRQFSNSRSEMNVSTLELGDSALYLCASSFRDRLIDTQYFGPGTRLTVL.